The clone carrying this T cell receptor (beta chain) was observed a handful of times. What it binds is unknown. This record belongs to a study of T cells after yellow fever vaccination. Study information: The SMART-Seq v4 Ultra Low Input method served to prepare the low-cell-number fractions.

Findings and caveats of the study: In post-booster samples, most primary-vaccination clones reappeared (roughly 96% CD4, roughly 89% CD8). Abundant clonotypes from the bulk population could get into FACS-sorted repertoires as contaminants.

CDR1 is GTSNPN, CDR2 SVGIG, per germline (reference sequence). V dropped 3 bases and J dropped 5 bases, with 10 bases sitting between them. The CDR3 consists of 12 residues. As TCR cDNA was made by 5'RACE template switching, a universal primer site and UMIs were added. TCRdb processed the 5' RACE reads anew with MiXCR; each CDR3 protein has one entry. This sample has some 400,000 distinct CDR3 sequences; approximately 19% occur once, and the top ten carry roughly a sixth. The sample was PBMCs, taken before the yellow fever booster vaccination. The sequence was collected from a man aged 18 to 29 who received the YFV17D yellow fever vaccine. J is TRBJ1-1 and V is TRBV30; D remains unclear. This chain's CDR3 is CAWRTTGTEAFF. CDR3 nucleotides: TGTGCCTGGAGGACAACGGGGACTGAAGCTTTCTTT.